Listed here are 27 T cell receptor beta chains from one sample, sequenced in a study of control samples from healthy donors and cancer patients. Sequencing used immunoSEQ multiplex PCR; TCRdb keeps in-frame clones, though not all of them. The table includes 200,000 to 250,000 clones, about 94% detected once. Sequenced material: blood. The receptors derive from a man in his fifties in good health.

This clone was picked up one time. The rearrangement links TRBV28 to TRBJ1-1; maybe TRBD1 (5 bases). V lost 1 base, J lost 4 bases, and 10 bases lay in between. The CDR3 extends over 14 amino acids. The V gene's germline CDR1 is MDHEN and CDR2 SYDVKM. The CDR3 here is CASSLSGDITEAFF. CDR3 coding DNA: TGTGCCAGCAGTTTATCGGGGGATATCACTGAAGCTTTCTTT.

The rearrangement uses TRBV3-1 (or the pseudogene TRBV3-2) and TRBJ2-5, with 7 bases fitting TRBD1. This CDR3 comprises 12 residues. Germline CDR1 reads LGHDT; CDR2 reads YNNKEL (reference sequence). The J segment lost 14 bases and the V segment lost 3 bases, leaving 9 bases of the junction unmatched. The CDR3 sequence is CASSQFDRDLYF. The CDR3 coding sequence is TGTGCCAGCAGCCAGTTTGACAGGGATCTCTACTTC.

In DNA, the CDR3 is TGTGCCAGCTCCCGGATGCGGGGGAGCCAAGAGACCCAGTACTTC. As protein: CASSRMRGSQETQYF. The chain links TRBV18 to TRBJ2-5; TRBD2 agrees at 7 bases. V trimming: 6 bases; J trimming: 1 base; junction bases outside the gene matches: 8. CDR3 length equals 15 residues. CDR1 is KGHSH and CDR2 is LQKENI in the germline V gene. Looking up the rest from reference TRBV18 and TRBJ2-5 gives the full variable domain: NAGVMQNPRHLVRRRGQEARLRCSPMKGHSHVYWYRQLPEEGLKFMVYLQKENIIDESGMPKERFSAEFPKEGPSILRIQQVVRGDSAAYFCASSRMRGSQETQYFGPGTRLLVL.

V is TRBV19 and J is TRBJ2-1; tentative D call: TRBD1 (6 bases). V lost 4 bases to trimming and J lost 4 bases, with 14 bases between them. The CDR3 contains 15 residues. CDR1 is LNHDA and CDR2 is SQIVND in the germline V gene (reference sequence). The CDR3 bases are TGTGCCAGTAGTAGGGCAGGGGCGATTTACAATGAGCAGTTCTTC. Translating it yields CASSRAGAIYNEQFF.

CDR3 bases: TGTGCCAGCAGCCGGGACAGGGGGCCTGTGGCCTCTGGAAACACCATATATTTT. Translated, it gives CASSRDRGPVASGNTIYF. The chain links TRBV13 to TRBJ1-3, with TRBD1 matching 12 bases. J gave up 0 bases and V 5 bases, and 8 bases lay outside the gene matches. This CDR3 comprises 18 residues. Germline assignment: CDR1 PRHDT and CDR2 FYEKMQ (reference sequence).

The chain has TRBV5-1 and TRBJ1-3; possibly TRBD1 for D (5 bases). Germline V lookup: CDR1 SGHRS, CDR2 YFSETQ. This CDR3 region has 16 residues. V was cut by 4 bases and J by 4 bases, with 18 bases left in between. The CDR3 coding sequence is TGCGCCAGCAGCCCTCAGGAGGGGCGAGGAGGAAACACCATATATTTT. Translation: CASSPQEGRGGNTIYF.

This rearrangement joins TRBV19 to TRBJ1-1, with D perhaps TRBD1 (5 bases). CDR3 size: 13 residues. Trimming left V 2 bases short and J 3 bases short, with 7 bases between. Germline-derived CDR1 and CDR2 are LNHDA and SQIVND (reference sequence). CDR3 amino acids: CASSIRGYTEAFF. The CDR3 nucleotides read TGTGCCAGTAGTATACGGGGGTACACTGAAGCTTTCTTT.

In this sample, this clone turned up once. CDR3 DNA: TGTGCCAGCAGCGTAGCCGTAAGGGGAGGAGAAAAACTGTTTTTT. Residues: CASSVAVRGGEKLFF. The V call is TRBV9, the J call TRBJ1-4, with a weak D call TRBD1 (5 bases). Trimming took off 0 bases at V and 8 bases at J, with 14 bases between the two ends. The CDR3 has 15 amino acids. Germline V gene data show CDR1 as SGDLS and CDR2 as YYNGEE.

CDR3 DNA sequence: TGCAGTGCTCGAGGCTACCAGCAGTATTTT. Protein sequence: CSARGYQQYF. The rearrangement uses TRBV20-1 and TRBJ2-3; D remains ambiguous. The CDR3 contains 10 residues. V lost 5 bases to trimming and J lost 11 bases, with 11 bases between them. Per germline, CDR1 DFQATT and CDR2 SNEGSKA (reference sequence).

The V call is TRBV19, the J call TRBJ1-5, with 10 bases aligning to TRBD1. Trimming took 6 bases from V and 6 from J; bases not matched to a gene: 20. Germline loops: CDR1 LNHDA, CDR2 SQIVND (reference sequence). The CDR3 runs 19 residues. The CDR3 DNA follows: TGTGCCAGTAGCCCATCCCGGGACAGGGGACGGTCCCAACCTCAGCCCCAGCATTTT. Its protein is CASSPSRDRGRSQPQPQHF.

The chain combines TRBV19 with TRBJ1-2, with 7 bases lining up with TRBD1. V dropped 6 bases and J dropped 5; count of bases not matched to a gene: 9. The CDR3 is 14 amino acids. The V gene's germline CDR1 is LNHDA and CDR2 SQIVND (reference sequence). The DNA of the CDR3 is TGTGCCAGTAGGCGTATGTCGACAGGGTATGGCTACACCTTC. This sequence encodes CASRRMSTGYGYTF.

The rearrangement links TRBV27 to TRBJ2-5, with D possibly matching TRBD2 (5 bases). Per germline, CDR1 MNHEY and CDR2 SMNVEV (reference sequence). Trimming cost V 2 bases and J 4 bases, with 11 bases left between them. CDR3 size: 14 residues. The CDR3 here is CASSLGSSGETQYF. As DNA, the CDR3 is TGTGCCAGCAGTTTAGGGTCGAGCGGAGAGACCCAGTACTTC.

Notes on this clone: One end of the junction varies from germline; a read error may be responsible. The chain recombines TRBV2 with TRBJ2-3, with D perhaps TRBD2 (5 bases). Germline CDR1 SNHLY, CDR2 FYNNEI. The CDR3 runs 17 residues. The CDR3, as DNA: TGTGCCAGCGGTGAGGGCGTAAAAGGCGGTGCGGTGAATACGCAGTATTTT. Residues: CASGEGVKGGAVNTQYF.

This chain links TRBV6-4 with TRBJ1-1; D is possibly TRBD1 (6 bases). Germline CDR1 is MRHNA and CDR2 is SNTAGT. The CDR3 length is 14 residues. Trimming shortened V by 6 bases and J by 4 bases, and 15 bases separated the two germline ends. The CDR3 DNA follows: TGTGCCAGCAGCCCCACAAGGACAGTCACTGAAGCTTTCTTT. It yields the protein CASSPTRTVTEAFF.

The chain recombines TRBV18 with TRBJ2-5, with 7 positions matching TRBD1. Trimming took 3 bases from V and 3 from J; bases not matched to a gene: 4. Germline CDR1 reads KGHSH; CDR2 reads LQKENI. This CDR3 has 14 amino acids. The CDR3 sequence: CASSPIDREETQYF. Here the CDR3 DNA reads TGTGCCAGCTCACCCATAGACAGGGAAGAGACCCAGTACTTC.

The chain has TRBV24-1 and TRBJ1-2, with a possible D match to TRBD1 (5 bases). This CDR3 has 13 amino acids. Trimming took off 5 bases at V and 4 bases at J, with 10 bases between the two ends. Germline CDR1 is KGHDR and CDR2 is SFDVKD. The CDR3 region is CATSAAGLYGYTF. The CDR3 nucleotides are TGTGCCACCAGTGCCGCGGGGCTCTATGGCTACACCTTC.

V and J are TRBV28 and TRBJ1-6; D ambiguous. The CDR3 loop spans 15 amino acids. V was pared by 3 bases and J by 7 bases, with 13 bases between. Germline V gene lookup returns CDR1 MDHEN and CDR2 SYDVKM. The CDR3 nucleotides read TGTGCCAGCAGTTTTGTAGGGTTCGGGAATTCACCCCTCCACTTT. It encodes CASSFVGFGNSPLHF.

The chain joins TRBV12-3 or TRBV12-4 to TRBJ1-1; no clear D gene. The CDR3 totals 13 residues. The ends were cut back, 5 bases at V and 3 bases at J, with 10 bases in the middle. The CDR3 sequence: CASSPTQHTEAFF. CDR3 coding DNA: TGTGCCAGCAGTCCCACCCAACACACTGAAGCTTTCTTT.

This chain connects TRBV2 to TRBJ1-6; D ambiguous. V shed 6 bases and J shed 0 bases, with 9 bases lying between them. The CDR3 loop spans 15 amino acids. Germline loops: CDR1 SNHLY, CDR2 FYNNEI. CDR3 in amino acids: CASSRRSSYNSPLHF. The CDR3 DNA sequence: TGTGCCAGCAGCCGCAGGAGCTCCTATAATTCACCCCTCCACTTT.

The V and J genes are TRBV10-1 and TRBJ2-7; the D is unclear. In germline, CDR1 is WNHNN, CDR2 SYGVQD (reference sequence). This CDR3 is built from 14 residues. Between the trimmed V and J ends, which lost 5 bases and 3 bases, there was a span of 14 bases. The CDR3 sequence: CASSPSGLLYEQYV. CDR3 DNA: TGCGCCAGCAGTCCTTCCGGCCTTCTCTACGAGCAGTACGTC.

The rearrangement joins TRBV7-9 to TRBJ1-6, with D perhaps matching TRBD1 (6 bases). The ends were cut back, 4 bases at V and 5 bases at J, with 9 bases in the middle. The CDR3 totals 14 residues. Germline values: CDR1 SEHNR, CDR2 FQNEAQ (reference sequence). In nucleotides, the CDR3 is TGTGCCAGCAGCTCCCGACAGGATAATTCACCCCTCCACTTT. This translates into CASSSRQDNSPLHF.

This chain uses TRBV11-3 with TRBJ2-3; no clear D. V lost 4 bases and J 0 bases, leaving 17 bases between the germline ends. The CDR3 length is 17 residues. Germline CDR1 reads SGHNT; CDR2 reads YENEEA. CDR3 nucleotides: TGTGCCAGCAGCTCAGGACGCGGTAAGATGAGCACAGATACGCAGTATTTT. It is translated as CASSSGRGKMSTDTQYF.

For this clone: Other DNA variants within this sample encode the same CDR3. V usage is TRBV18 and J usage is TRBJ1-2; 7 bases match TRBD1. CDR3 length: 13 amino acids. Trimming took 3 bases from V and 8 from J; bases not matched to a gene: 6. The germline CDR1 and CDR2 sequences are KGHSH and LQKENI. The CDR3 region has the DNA TGTGCCAGCTCACCCCGACAGGGTGAGGGCTACACCTTC. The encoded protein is CASSPRQGEGYTF.

The CDR3 sequence: CASSVIGGADYNEQFF. The CDR3 DNA reads TGCGCCAGCAGTGTAATCGGGGGGGCAGACTACAATGAGCAGTTCTTC. The J gene is TRBJ2-1, the V gene TRBV5-1, with 8 bases that match TRBD2. Germline values: CDR1 SGHRS, CDR2 YFSETQ. This CDR3 spans 16 amino acids. Trimming at V came to 5 bases and at J to 3 bases, leaving 10 bases not matched to a gene.

CDR3 bases: TGTGCCAGTAGATCCGGGACTAGCGACAATGAGCAGTTCTTC. Translating gives CASRSGTSDNEQFF. The V gene is TRBV19, the J gene TRBJ2-1; the match to TRBD2 covers 10 bases. The CDR3 sequence is 14 residues long. Trimming at V came to 6 bases and at J to 5 bases, leaving 4 bases not matched to a gene. CDR1 and CDR2 (germline): LNHDA, SQIVND (reference sequence).

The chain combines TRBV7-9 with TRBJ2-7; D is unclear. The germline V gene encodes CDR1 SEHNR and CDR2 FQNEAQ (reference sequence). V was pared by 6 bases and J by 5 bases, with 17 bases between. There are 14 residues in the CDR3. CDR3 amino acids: CASRPWQSENEQYF. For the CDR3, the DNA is TGTGCCAGCAGACCCTGGCAGAGCGAAAACGAGCAGTACTTC.

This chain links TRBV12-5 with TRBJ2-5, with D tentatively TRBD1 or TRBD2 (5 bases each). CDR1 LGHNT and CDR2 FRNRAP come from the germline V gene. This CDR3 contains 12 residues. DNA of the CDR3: TGTGCACCGGGACGGTACCAAGAGACCCAGTACTTC. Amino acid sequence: CAPGRYQETQYF.